This record looks at one T cell receptor beta chain sequence and its context. These data belong to a study of patients and donors after allogeneic stem cell transplantation. The CDR3 is made up of 12 amino acids. Per germline, CDR1 SEHNR and CDR2 FQNEAQ (reference sequence). Deletions cut 5 bases from V and 6 bases from J, with 11 bases between. TCRdb independently ran MiXCR on the RT-PCR reads; one entry per CDR3 protein. The sample yields more than 850,000 distinct CDR3 sequences, more than 15% seen once. The rearrangement uses TRBV7-9 and TRBJ2-7, with a weak D call TRBD2 (6 bases). The sequence came from a human donor who was either an allogeneic HSCT recipient or a stem cell or donor lymphocyte infusion donor (not recorded which). It is not recorded whose cells these are; they may come from a transplant donor. The specimen was blood, either unsorted or a sorted T cell fraction (not recorded which). CDR3: CASSRLDSEQYF. CDR3 nucleotide sequence: TGTGCCAGCAGCCGACTAGACTCCGAGCAGTACTTC.